The rows below give T cell receptor beta chains drawn from one sample of a study of blood T cells in healthy people across ages. TCRdb used MiXCR to reprocess the 5' RACE reads, holding one entry per CDR3 protein. The sample records about 1,400,000 distinct CDR3 sequences, approximately 38% being singletons. Material for sequencing was blood. The receptors stem from a woman aged 18-29 years in good health. Both conserved end residues are part of each CDR3. A D gene is named only where the DNA matches it firmly. For some rows the clone size is stated as once, few or many, or as a class when expanded; others skip it.

TRBV10-2	-	-	TRBJ2-1	TGCGCCAGCAGGGAACAGGGAAAGAGCAATGAGCAGTTCTTC	CASREQGKSNEQFF
TRBV10-3	-	few	TRBJ2-1	TGTGCCATCACCCGCGGGCAGGGGCAATACAATGAGCAGTTCTTC	CAITRGQGQYNEQFF
TRBV12-3/TRBV12-4	TRBD1	few	TRBJ1-1	TGTGCCAGCAGGGGACAGGAGAACACTGAAGCTTTCTTT	CASRGQENTEAFF
TRBV7-3	-	-	TRBJ1-1	TGTGCCAGCAGGTCAACAGGAGGGGAAGCTTTCTTT	CASRSTGGEAFF
TRBV12-3/TRBV12-4	-	-	TRBJ2-3	TGTGCCAGCAGCCCTAGCGACCCTAAAGGACCAGATACGCAGTATTTT	CASSPSDPKGPDTQYF
TRBV10-3	-	-	TRBJ2-7	TGTGCCAGCAGTGAAGTTGAAGAGCAGTACTTC	CASSEVEEQYF
TRBV5-5	-	-	TRBJ2-3	TGTGCCAGCAGCGCGTTACTAAGCACAGATACGCAGTATTTT	CASSALLSTDTQYF
TRBV20-1	TRBD2	once	TRBJ2-3	TGCAGTGCTAGAAAACTAGCGGACACAGATACGCAGTATTTT	CSARKLADTDTQYF
TRBV5-5	-	-	TRBJ2-1	TGTGCCAGCAGCCCCGAGGTGGGTGGGATCTACAATGAGCAGTTCTTC	CASSPEVGGIYNEQFF
TRBV28	-	few	TRBJ2-7	TGTGCCAGCAGTACGCAGGGGTGGTACGAGCAGTACTTC	CASSTQGWYEQYF
TRBV20-1	-	-	TRBJ2-1	TGCAGTGCTAGAGATGGAGGTGGGAATGAGCAGTTCTTC	CSARDGGGNEQFF
TRBV3-1	TRBD1	few	TRBJ2-1	TGTGCCAGCAGCCAAGTCTGGGTTGTCGGACAGGGAATTGTTGAGCAGTTCTTC	CASSQVWVVGQGIVEQFF
TRBV10-1	-	few	TRBJ2-1	TGCGCCAGTAGTGGACCGCGAGGTGAGCAGTTCTTC	CASSGPRGEQFF
TRBV11-2	-	few	TRBJ2-2	TGTGCCAGCAGCTCAGCGGCGTGGGGGGAGCTGTTTTTT	CASSSAAWGELFF
TRBV20-1	TRBD2	-	TRBJ2-7	TGCAGTGCTAGTGAGGGACTAGCGGGACACTTGGAGCAGTACTTC	CSASEGLAGHLEQYF
TRBV4-2	-	many	TRBJ2-1	TGTGCCAGCAGCCAAGACCCTGGCGGGTGGACCTCCTACAATGAGCAGTTCTTC	CASSQDPGGWTSYNEQFF
TRBV20-1	TRBD2	-	TRBJ2-1	TGCAGTGCTAGAGATTGGGGGTCGGGGGGTCCCTACAATGAGCAGTTCTTC	CSARDWGSGGPYNEQFF
TRBV7-2	TRBD2	-	TRBJ2-1	TGTGCCAGCAGCCCACTCAGACTAGCGGGAGGGCCAGCCAATGAGCAGTTCTTC	CASSPLRLAGGPANEQFF
TRBV29-1	-	-	TRBJ2-3	TGCAGCGTTAGACCAGGGACTGCCAACACAGATACGCAGTATTTT	CSVRPGTANTDTQYF
TRBV2	-	-	TRBJ1-4	TGTGCCAGCAGTGAGCTGACACCGCGAAATGAAAAACTGTTTTTT	CASSELTPRNEKLFF
TRBV6-2/TRBV6-3	TRBD2	few	TRBJ2-3	TGTGCCAGCAGTTACCCAGCGGGAGTTGCCGCAGATACGCAGTATTTT	CASSYPAGVAADTQYF
TRBV27	-	few	TRBJ2-5	TGTGCCAGCAGTTTAGGGGGGTCCCCAGAGACCCAGTACTTC	CASSLGGSPETQYF
TRBV7-9	-	-	TRBJ1-6	TGTGCCAGCAGCACTCGGGATAATTCACCCCTCCACTTT	CASSTRDNSPLHF
TRBV18	TRBD2	few	TRBJ2-7	TGTGCCAGCTCACCGAGTTCAGATAGCGGGAGGGCCTCCTACGAGCAGTACTTC	CASSPSSDSGRASYEQYF
TRBV6-2/TRBV6-3	-	few	TRBJ2-3	TGTGCCAGCAGCGGGTCTATAGATACGCAGTATTTT	CASSGSIDTQYF
TRBV11-2	TRBD2	once	TRBJ2-1	TGTGCCAGCAGCTTACCTTCAGCGGGAGAGTACAATGAGCAGTTCTTC	CASSLPSAGEYNEQFF
TRBV7-8	-	-	TRBJ1-1	TGTGCCAGCAGCGTAGACGTGGTCATGAACACTGAAGCTTTCTTT	CASSVDVVMNTEAFF
TRBV10-3	TRBD2	-	TRBJ2-1	TGTGCCATCAGTGGGGCGGGAGGGCCGGTAGAGCAGTTCTTC	CAISGAGGPVEQFF
TRBV29-1	-	-	TRBJ1-1	TGCAGCGTTGAAGTAAGCGGTTCATGGGAAGCTTTCTTT	CSVEVSGSWEAFF
TRBV5-1	TRBD1	-	TRBJ2-7	TGCGCCAGCAGAATTTCCGGGACAGGGCCCTACGAGCAGTACTTC	CASRISGTGPYEQYF
TRBV12-3/TRBV12-4	-	few	TRBJ2-1	TGTGCCAGCAGAAAGGGTGTGAGTTATGAGCAGTTCTTC	CASRKGVSYEQFF
TRBV4-1	-	many	TRBJ1-6	TGCGCCAGCAGCCAAGATTCCACTTCACCCCTCCACTTT	CASSQDSTSPLHF
TRBV20-1	-	few	TRBJ1-1	TGCAGTGCTAGATCAGAAGGTGAAGCTTTCTTT	CSARSEGEAFF
TRBV20-1	-	-	TRBJ1-1	TGCAGTGCTAGAGATAAGGGGGGACGGGACACTGAAGCTTTCTTT	CSARDKGGRDTEAFF
TRBV20-1	-	-	TRBJ2-5	TGCAGTGCTGCCCGGGACGGGGAGCAGTACTTC	CSAARDGEQYF
TRBV20-1	-	-	TRBJ2-7	TGCAGTGCTAGTTTCGACAGTTTCTACGAGCAGTACTTC	CSASFDSFYEQYF
TRBV20-1	TRBD1	-	TRBJ2-7	TGCAGCCCGGGACAGGGCTCCTACGAGCAGTACTTC	CSPGQGSYEQYF
TRBV5-1	-	few	TRBJ2-1	TGCGCCAGCAGCTTGGTCCAGCGGGCGGTAAATGAGCAGTTCTTC	CASSLVQRAVNEQFF
TRBV15	TRBD1	-	TRBJ2-7	TGTGCCACCAGCAGAGGCGACAGGGGGTCCCTTTACAATGAGCAGTACTTC	CATSRGDRGSLYNEQYF
TRBV10-3	TRBD1	-	TRBJ1-3	TGTGCCATCACCCCAGGGGGAGGAAACACCATATATTTT	CAITPGGGNTIYF